This passage covers 10 T cell receptor beta chains from one sample sequenced in a study of T-cell memory formation after mild COVID-19. One entry per CDR3 protein results from TCRdb running MiXCR on the 5' RACE reads. The table has fewer than 75,000 distinct CDR3 sequences, 12% seen once. The sample comprised PBMCs or a T cell subset sorted from them (not recorded which). The source of these receptors is a man aged 18 to 35 who had mild COVID-19 (a few samples of this study predate the infection). Cell type and time point are not known.

This chain connects TRBV5-1 to TRBJ2-2, with D unresolved. V dropped 1 base and J dropped 0 bases, with 7 bases sitting between them. Germline values: CDR1 SGHRS, CDR2 YFSETQ. This CDR3 spans 15 amino acids. The CDR3 DNA follows: TGCGCCAGCAGCTTGCAGGAGCCGAACACCGGGGAGCTGTTTTTT. Its translation is CASSLQEPNTGELFF.

This clonotype was picked up many times. The chain couples TRBV5-1 to TRBJ2-6; the D is unclear. Trimming cost V 7 bases and J 0 bases, with 20 bases left between them. CDR3 size: 18 residues. CDR1 SGHRS and CDR2 YFSETQ come from the germline V gene. CDR3 protein: CASGPRKGPLSGANVLTF. The CDR3 DNA reads as TGCGCCAGCGGCCCTAGGAAGGGTCCCCTCTCTGGGGCCAACGTCCTGACTTTC.

This clonotype was counted many times. This chain connects TRBV20-1 to TRBJ2-5, with 7 bases identical to TRBD1. This CDR3 is built from 14 residues. Germline CDR1 is DFQATT and CDR2 is SNEGSKA (reference sequence). The V segment lost 1 base and the J segment 5 bases; nucleotides outside the gene matches: 7. The CDR3 bases are TGCAGTGCTAGAGGAGACAGGGATTTGGAGACCCAGTACTTC. It encodes CSARGDRDLETQYF.

V is TRBV10-3 and J is TRBJ2-7; D uncertain. V was shortened by 3 bases and J by 0 bases, with 12 bases between the two germline ends. This CDR3 has 15 residues. The germline CDR1 and CDR2 sequences are ENHRY and SYGVKD. In DNA form, the CDR3 reads TGTGCCATCAGTGATCCGGACCATAGCTCCTACGAGCAGTACTTC. This sequence encodes CAISDPDHSSYEQYF.

Ten or more counts support this clonotype. CDR3 region: CASSHLTGELFF. CDR3 nucleotide sequence: TGCGCCAGCAGCCACCTCACCGGGGAGCTGTTTTTT. The chain is built from TRBV4-3 and TRBJ2-2; D ambiguous. Per germline, CDR1 LGHNA and CDR2 YSLEER. V was trimmed by 3 bases and J by 4 bases, leaving 3 bases between them. This CDR3 contains 12 residues.

This clonotype was detected ten times or more. V usage is TRBV7-2 and J usage is TRBJ2-5; 9 bases agree with TRBD2. Germline V lookup: CDR1 SGHTA, CDR2 FQGNSA. The CDR3 spans 15 residues. Trimming cost V 5 bases and J 1 base; bases outside gene matches: 5. CDR3 in amino acids: CASSPQRGAQETQYF. CDR3 in DNA: TGTGCCAGCAGCCCACAGCGGGGGGCCCAAGAGACCCAGTACTTC.

This clonotype was counted a few times. The chain carries TRBV20-1 and TRBJ1-2; D is uncertain. Germline loops: CDR1 DFQATT, CDR2 SNEGSKA (reference sequence). V was shortened by 3 bases and J by 7 bases, with 6 bases between the two germline ends. The CDR3 is 10 amino acids. CDR3 DNA: TGCAGTGCTAGTTTCGGTGGCTACACCTTC. Residues: CSASFGGYTF.

This chain links TRBV6-5 with TRBJ2-7; weak D call: TRBD2 (5 bases). V lost 0 bases and J lost 7, with 10 bases in between. Germline CDR1 MNHEY, CDR2 SVGAGI. The CDR3 covers 13 residues. The CDR3 sequence: CASSYSRGGEQYV. The DNA of the CDR3 is TGTGCCAGCAGTTACTCGAGAGGAGGTGAGCAGTACGTC.

The CDR3 DNA is TGTGCCAGCAGCGCCCTCGACAGATCCGCCGATACGCAGTATTTT. It codes for CASSALDRSADTQYF. The chain uses TRBV9 and TRBJ2-3, with TRBD1 as a possible D gene (5 bases). V was cut by 3 bases and J by 6 bases, with 17 bases left in between. This CDR3 is 15 amino acids long. Per germline, CDR1 SGDLS and CDR2 YYNGEE.

This clonotype was counted a few times. This chain joins TRBV20-1 and TRBJ2-5, with TRBD2 matching 8 bases. Losses at the gene ends were 5 bases for V and 4 bases for J; bases not matched to a gene: 12. Germline V gene sequence: CDR1 DFQATT, CDR2 SNEGSKA (reference sequence). CDR3 size: 15 residues. CDR3 residues: CSALTSGGPGETQYF. CDR3 coding DNA: TGCAGTGCTCTCACCTCGGGGGGGCCCGGAGAGACCCAGTACTTC.